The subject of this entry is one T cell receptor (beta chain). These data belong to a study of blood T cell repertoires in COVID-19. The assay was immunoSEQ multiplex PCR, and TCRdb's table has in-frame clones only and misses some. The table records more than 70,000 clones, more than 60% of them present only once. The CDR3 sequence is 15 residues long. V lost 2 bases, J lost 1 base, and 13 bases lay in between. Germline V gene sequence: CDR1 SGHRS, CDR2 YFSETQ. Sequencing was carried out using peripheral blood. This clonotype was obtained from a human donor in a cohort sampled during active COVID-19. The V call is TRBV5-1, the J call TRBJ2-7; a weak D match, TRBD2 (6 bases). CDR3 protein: CASSFRLVGSYEQYF. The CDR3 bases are TGCGCCAGCAGCTTCCGACTAGTGGGGTCCTACGAGCAGTACTTC.